The present T cell receptor beta chain was sequenced within a study of cytomegalovirus exposure and HLA in healthy donors. Study summary: Across under 450 genotyped donors, about 81% landed in the Caucasian-associated ancestry cluster.

As for this clone: What it binds is unknown.

A multiplex PCR was run with 60 Vbeta primers and 13 Jbeta primers. TCRdb's copy holds only in-frame clones and misses some; the assay was immunoSEQ multiplex PCR. In the table there are about 62,000 clones, 65% to 75% of which are singletons. Study-wide results and caveats: The study designated about 180 TCR beta chains cytomegalovirus-associated. The authors considered a cluster of highly shared sequence variants likely to be a sequencing artifact. A classifier reportedly called cytomegalovirus status with high sensitivity and specificity.

The V end lost 4 bases, the J end lost 2 bases, and 11 bases lay between the germline ends. This CDR3 is built from 14 residues. CDR1 is SGHRS and CDR2 is YFSETQ in the germline V gene. This TCR was recovered from a woman in her 30s in good health and CMV-seronegative. Sequencing was done on a sample of PBMCs. The rearrangement joins TRBV5-1 to TRBJ2-3, with a tentative D call TRBD1 (6 bases). The CDR3 region has the DNA TGCGCCAGCAGCCTGGACAGCCCCACAGATACGCAGTATTTT. Amino acid sequence: CASSLDSPTDTQYF.